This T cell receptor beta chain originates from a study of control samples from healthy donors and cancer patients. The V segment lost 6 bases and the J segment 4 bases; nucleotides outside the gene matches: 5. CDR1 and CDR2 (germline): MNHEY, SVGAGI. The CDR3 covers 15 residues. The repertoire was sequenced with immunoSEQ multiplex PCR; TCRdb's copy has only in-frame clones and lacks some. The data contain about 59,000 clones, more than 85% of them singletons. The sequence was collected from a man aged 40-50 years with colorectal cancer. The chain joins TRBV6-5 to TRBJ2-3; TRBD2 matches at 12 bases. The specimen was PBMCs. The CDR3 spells CASSLAGGQADTQYF. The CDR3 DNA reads TGTGCCAGCAGCCTAGCGGGGGGGCAAGCAGATACGCAGTATTTT.